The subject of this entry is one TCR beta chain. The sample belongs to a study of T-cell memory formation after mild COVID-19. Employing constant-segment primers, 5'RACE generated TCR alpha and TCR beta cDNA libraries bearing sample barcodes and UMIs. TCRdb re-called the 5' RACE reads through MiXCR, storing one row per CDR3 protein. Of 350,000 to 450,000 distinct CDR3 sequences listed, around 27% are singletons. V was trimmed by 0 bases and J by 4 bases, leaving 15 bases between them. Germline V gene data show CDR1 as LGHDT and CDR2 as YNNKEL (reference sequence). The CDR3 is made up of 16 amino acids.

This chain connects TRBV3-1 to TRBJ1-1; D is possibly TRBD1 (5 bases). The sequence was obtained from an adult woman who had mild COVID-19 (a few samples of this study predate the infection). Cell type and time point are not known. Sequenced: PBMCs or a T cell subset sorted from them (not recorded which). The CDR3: CASSQDLAGYGTEAFF. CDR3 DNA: TGTGCCAGCAGCCAAGATCTGGCAGGGTATGGCACTGAAGCTTTCTTT. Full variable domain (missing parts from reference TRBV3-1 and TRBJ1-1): DTAVSQTPKYLVTQMGNDKSIKCEQNLGHDTMYWYKQDSKKFLKIMFSYNNKELIINETVPNRFSPKSPDKAHLNLHINSLELGDSAVYFCASSQDLAGYGTEAFFGQGTRLTVV.